The TCR beta chain under discussion was sequenced for a study of monozygotic twins with inflammatory bowel disease. From the 5' RACE reads, TCRdb lists one entry per CDR3 protein and no DNA. This repertoire includes hundreds of thousands of distinct CDR3 sequences. This CDR3 is built from 16 residues. Looked up from germline, CDR1 is MNHEY and CDR2 is SVGEGT. The sequencing sample was made of blood. This receptor was taken from a human donor with ulcerative colitis or Crohn's disease, or a healthy co-twin of an affected twin (not recorded which). This chain uses TRBV6-2 or TRBV6-3 with TRBJ2-3; TCRdb names TRBD1, which stays unverified in the absence of DNA. This CDR3 reads CASSYRSGTATDTQYF.